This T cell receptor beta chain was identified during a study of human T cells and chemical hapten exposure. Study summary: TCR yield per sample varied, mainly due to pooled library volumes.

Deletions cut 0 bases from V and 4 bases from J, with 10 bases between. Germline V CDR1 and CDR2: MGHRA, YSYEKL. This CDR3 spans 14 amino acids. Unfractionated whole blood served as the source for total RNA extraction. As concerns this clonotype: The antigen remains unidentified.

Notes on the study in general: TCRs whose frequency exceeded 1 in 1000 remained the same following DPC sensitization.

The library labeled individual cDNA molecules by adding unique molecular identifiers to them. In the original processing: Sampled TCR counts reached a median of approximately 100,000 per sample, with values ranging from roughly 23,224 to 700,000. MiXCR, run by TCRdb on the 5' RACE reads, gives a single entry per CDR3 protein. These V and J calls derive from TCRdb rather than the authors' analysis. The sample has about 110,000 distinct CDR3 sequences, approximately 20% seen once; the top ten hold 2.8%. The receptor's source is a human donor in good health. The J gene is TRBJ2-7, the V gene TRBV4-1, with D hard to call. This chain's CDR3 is CASSQDPRPYEQYF. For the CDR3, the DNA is TGCGCCAGCAGCCAAGATCCCAGGCCGTACGAGCAGTACTTC.